Each of the 14 T cell receptor beta chains below was sequenced from the same sample in a study of cytomegalovirus exposure and HLA in healthy donors. The PCR ran on 60 Vbeta and 13 Jbeta primers. Data came from immunoSEQ multiplex PCR; TCRdb stores just in-frame clones and leaves some out. The sample contains around 63,000 clones, 70% to 90% of which appear only once. Sequences were obtained from PBMCs. The receptors originated from a woman in her twenties or thirties in good health and CMV-seronegative.

V is TRBV27 and J is TRBJ2-6; D is undetermined. There are 16 residues in the CDR3. CDR1 is MNHEY, CDR2 SMNVEV, per germline (reference sequence). The V and J ends lost 6 bases and 0 bases respectively, with 12 bases between them. DNA for the CDR3: TGTGCCAGCAGCTACTTTGCCCCCTCTGGGGCCAACGTCCTGACTTTC. This gives the protein CASSYFAPSGANVLTF.

The chain recombines TRBV6-6 with TRBJ2-7; D gene ambiguous. The germline V gene encodes CDR1 MNHNY and CDR2 SVGAGI (reference sequence). V was pared by 3 bases and J by 2 bases, with 5 bases between. The CDR3 loop spans 12 amino acids. The CDR3 bases are TGTGCCAGCAGTTATGAGGCCTACGAGCAGTACTTC. Translated, it gives CASSYEAYEQYF.

This clone was found a few times. This chain uses TRBV25-1 with TRBJ1-1; a weak D match, TRBD1 (6 bases). The ends were cut back, 8 bases at V and 4 bases at J, with 20 bases in the middle. The germline V gene encodes CDR1 MGHDK and CDR2 SYGVNS. The CDR3 loop spans 15 amino acids. The CDR3 coding sequence is TGTGCCAGCTTCTTAGGGGGGGGCCCGGGCACTGAAGCTTTCTTT. It translates to CASFLGGGPGTEAFF.

The chain has TRBV12-1 and TRBJ2-7; TRBD1 is taken as the D call from the table, unchecked against the DNA. TRBV12-1 is flagged as a pseudogene. CDR3 length equals 15 residues. CDR3 protein: CASILRDRVSYEQYF. Written as DNA, the CDR3 is TGTGCCAGCATTTTACGGGACAGGGTCAGCTACGAGCAGTACTTC.

V is TRBV5-4 and J is TRBJ2-7; perhaps TRBD2 as D (6 bases). The V and J ends lost 3 bases and 6 bases respectively, with 10 bases between them. Germline CDR1 reads SGHNT; CDR2 reads YYREEE (reference sequence). The CDR3 consists of 12 residues. CDR3 in amino acids: CASSSGSGEQYF. DNA for the CDR3: TGTGCCAGCAGCTCCGGGAGCGGCGAGCAGTACTTC.

This clone was found once. The V call is TRBV7-8, the J call TRBJ2-4; 7 bases map to TRBD1. J was trimmed by 8 bases and V by 3 bases; bases with no gene match: 1. In germline, CDR1 is SGHVS, CDR2 FQNEAQ. CDR3 length: 12 residues. CDR3 DNA: TGTGCCAGCAGCTTGGACAGGTACATTCAGTACTTC. Translation: CASSLDRYIQYF.

In its sample, this clone was seen once. The rearrangement joins TRBV4-1 to TRBJ1-2; 10 bases agree with TRBD1. With V trimmed by 0 bases and J by 3 bases, 4 bases remained unmatched. This CDR3 spans 16 amino acids. Germline V gene sequence: CDR1 MGHRA, CDR2 YSYEKL. The CDR3 here is CASSQDGTGDYYGYTF. The CDR3 DNA follows: TGCGCCAGCAGCCAAGATGGGACAGGGGACTACTATGGCTACACCTTC.

V and J are TRBV2 and TRBJ2-6; 8 bases fit TRBD1. Germline V gene sequence: CDR1 SNHLY, CDR2 FYNNEI. Trimming took 4 bases from V and 2 from J; bases not matched to a gene: 4. The CDR3 is 16 residues long. The CDR3 sequence is CASSGNRGTGANVLTF. CDR3 in DNA: TGTGCCAGCAGTGGGAACAGGGGGACTGGGGCCAACGTCCTGACTTTC.

This sequence joins TRBV29-1 and TRBJ2-2, with D tentatively TRBD1 (5 bases). The V and J ends lost 0 bases and 1 base respectively, with 9 bases between them. The V gene's germline CDR1 is SQVTM and CDR2 ANQGSEA. This CDR3 is 15 amino acids long. The CDR3 DNA sequence: TGCAGCGTTGAAGATAAAACAGGGAACACCGGGGAGCTGTTTTTT. As protein: CSVEDKTGNTGELFF.

The rearrangement links TRBV14 to TRBJ2-1, with D perhaps matching TRBD2 (6 bases). This CDR3 contains 17 residues. The germline V gene encodes CDR1 SGHDN and CDR2 FVKESK. The ends were cut back, 0 bases at V and 0 bases at J, with 12 bases in the middle. The CDR3 here is CASSQDWAGSSYNEQFF. Here the CDR3 DNA reads TGTGCCAGCAGCCAAGACTGGGCGGGGAGCTCCTACAATGAGCAGTTCTTC.

This clone has a handful of counts. V is TRBV6-1 and J is TRBJ2-1; 8 positions match TRBD2. Germline V gene lookup returns CDR1 MNHNS and CDR2 SASEGT. Unmatched junction bases numbered 6, after V lost 6 bases and J lost 5 bases. CDR3 length equals 14 residues. This CDR3 is CASRKSGGHNEQFF. The CDR3 region has the DNA TGTGCCAGCAGGAAATCGGGGGGGCACAATGAGCAGTTCTTC.

This rearrangement joins TRBV9 to TRBJ1-2; 7 nucleotides agree with TRBD1. The ends lost 4 bases at V and 3 bases at J; junction bases unmatched: 6. CDR3 size: 14 residues. The germline gives CDR1 SGDLS, CDR2 YYNGEE. The CDR3 spells CASSPRDSHYGYTF. The DNA of the CDR3 is TGTGCCAGCAGCCCGAGGGACAGCCACTATGGCTACACCTTC. The entire variable domain, with the rest obtained from reference TRBV9 and TRBJ1-2, is as follows: DSGVTQTPKHLITATGQRVTLRCSPRSGDLSVYWYQQSLDQGLQFLIQYYNGEERAKGNILERFSAQQFPDLHSELNLSSLELGDSALYFCASSPRDSHYGYTFGSGTRLTVV.

The V call is TRBV5-5, the J call TRBJ2-2; D remains ambiguous. The CDR3 sequence is 15 residues long. The V end lost 3 bases, the J end lost 0 bases, and 9 bases lay between the germline ends. The germline CDR1 and CDR2 sequences are SGHKS and YYEKEE (reference sequence). CDR3 protein: CASSSHDSNTGELFF. Written as DNA, the CDR3 is TGTGCCAGCAGCTCCCATGACTCGAACACCGGGGAGCTGTTTTTT. Complete variable domain (other parts from reference TRBV5-5 and TRBJ2-2): DAGVTQSPTHLIKTRGQQVTLRCSPISGHKSVSWYQQVLGQGPQFIFQYYEKEERGRGNFPDRFSARQFPNYSSELNVNALLLGDSALYLCASSSHDSNTGELFFGEGSRLTVL.

The genes are TRBV7-2 and TRBJ2-5, with a tentative D call TRBD1 (5 bases). Trimming cost V 4 bases and J 1 base, with 7 bases left between them. CDR3 length equals 13 residues. Germline assignment: CDR1 SGHTA and CDR2 FQGNSA. This chain's CDR3 is CASSSTAQETQYF. The CDR3 coding sequence is TGTGCCAGCAGCTCGACAGCCCAAGAGACCCAGTACTTC.